The source of this T cell receptor beta chain is a study of beta chain features in type 1 diabetes. Findings and limits, study-wide: Shortening that was moderate but significant affected the TCRB CDR3s of Type 1 diabetes patients in all four CD4+ subsets.

The whole isolated RNA underwent reverse transcription, so sequencing captured expressed TCRB transcripts. Assay: immunoSEQ multiplex PCR; the TCRdb copy retains only in-frame clones and omits some. Of fewer than 350,000 clones in the sample, around 16% were seen once. With 4 bases removed from V and 4 bases from J, the gap between germline ends came to 14 bases. This CDR3 is 13 amino acids long. Germline V CDR1 and CDR2: SQVTM, ANQGSEA. There are a few counts of this clone. Its specificity is unknown. The V gene is TRBV29-1, the J gene TRBJ2-7; maybe TRBD1 (5 bases). The sequenced sample was naive CD4+ T cells from blood. The receptor comes from a man aged 18 to 29 with type 1 diabetes. As DNA, the CDR3 is TGCAGCGTTGCGTCCGACAGCCCATACGAGCAGTACTTC. Protein product: CSVASDSPYEQYF.